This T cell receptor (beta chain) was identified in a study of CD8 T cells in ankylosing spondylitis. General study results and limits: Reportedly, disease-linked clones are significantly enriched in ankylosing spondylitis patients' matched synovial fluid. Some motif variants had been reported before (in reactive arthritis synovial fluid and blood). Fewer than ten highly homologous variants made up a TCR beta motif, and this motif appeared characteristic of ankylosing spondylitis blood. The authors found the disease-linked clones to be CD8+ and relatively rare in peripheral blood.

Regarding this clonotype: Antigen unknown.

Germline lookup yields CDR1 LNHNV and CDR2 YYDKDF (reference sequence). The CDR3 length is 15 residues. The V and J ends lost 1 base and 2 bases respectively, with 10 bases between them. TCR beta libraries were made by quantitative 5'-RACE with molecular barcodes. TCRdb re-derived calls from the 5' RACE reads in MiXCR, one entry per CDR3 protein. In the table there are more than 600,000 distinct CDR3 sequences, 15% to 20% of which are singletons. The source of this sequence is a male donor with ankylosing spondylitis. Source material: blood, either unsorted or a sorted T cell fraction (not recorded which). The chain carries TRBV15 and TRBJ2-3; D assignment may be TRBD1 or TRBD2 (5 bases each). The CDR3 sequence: CATSRGWGNTDTQYF. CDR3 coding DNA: TGTGCCACCAGCAGAGGGTGGGGGAACACAGATACGCAGTATTTT.